Listed here is a single TCR beta chain. Antigen: not known. The entry originates in a study of OX40 agonist ivuxolimab in advanced cancers. The length of the CDR3 is 12 residues. V lost 5 bases and J lost 4, with 8 bases in between. Per germline, CDR1 SNHLY and CDR2 FYNNEI. This table comes from immunoSEQ multiplex PCR, and its TCRdb copy is limited to in-frame clones, with some not included. The repertoire includes about 76,000 clones, approximately 88% of them detected once, and roughly 0.98% sits in the top ten. Findings of the study overall: Partial responders receiving 0.1-3.0 mg/kg showed among the lowest clonal expansion. At 0.1 to 3.0 mg/kg, CD4+ and CD8+ blood T cells expanded clonally by week 6. There were also nonresponders showing low normalized T-cell clonal expansion.

Any history of autoimmune disease or systemic immunosuppression disqualified patients. Material: CD4+ or CD8+ T cells sorted from blood, obtained in a trial of the OX40 agonist ivuxolimab. This chain connects TRBV2 to TRBJ2-5; D ambiguous. The TCR comes from an adult with an advanced solid tumor such as melanoma, head and neck, liver or kidney cancer. The CDR3 region is CASSSGRETQYF. The CDR3 DNA reads as TGTGCCAGCAGTAGTGGTCGAGAGACCCAGTACTTC.